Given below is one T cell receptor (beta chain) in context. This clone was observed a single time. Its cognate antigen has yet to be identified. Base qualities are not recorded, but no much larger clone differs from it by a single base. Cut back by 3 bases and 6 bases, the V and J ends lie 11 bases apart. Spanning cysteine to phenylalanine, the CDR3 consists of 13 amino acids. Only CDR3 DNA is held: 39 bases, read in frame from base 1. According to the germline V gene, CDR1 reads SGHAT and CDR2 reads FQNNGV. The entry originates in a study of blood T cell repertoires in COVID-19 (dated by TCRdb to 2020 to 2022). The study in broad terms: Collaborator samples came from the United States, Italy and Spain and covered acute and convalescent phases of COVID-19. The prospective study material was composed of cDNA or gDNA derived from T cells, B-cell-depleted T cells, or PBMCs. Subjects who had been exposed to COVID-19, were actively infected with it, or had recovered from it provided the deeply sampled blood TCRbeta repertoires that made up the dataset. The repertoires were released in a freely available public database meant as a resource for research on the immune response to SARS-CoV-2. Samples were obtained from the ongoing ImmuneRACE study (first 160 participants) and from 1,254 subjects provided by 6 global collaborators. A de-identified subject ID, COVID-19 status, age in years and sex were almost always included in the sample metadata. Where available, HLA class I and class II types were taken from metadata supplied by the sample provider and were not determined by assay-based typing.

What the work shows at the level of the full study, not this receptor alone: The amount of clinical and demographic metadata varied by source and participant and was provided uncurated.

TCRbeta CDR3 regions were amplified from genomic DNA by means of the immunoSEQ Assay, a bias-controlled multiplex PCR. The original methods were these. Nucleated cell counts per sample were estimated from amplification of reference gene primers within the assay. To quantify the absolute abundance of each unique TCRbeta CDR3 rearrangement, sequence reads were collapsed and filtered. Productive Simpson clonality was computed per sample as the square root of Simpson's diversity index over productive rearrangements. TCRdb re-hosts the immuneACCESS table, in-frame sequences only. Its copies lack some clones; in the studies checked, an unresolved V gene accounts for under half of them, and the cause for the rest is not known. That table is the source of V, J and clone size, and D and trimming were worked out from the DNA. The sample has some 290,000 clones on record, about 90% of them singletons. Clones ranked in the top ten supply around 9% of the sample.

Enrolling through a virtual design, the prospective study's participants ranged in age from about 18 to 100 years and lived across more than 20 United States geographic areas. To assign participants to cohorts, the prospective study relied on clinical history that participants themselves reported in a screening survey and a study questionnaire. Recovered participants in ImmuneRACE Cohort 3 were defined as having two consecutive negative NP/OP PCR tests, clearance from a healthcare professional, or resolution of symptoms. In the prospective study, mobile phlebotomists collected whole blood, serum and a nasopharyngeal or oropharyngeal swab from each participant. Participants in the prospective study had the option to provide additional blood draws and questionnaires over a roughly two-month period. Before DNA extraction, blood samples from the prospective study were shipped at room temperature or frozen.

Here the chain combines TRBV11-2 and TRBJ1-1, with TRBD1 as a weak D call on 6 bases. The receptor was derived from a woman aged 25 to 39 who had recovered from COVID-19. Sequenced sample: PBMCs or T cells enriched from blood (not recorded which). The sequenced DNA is TGTGCCAGCAGCTTGGCGGGGGCCCCTGAAGCTTTCTTT. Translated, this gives CASSLAGAPEAFF.